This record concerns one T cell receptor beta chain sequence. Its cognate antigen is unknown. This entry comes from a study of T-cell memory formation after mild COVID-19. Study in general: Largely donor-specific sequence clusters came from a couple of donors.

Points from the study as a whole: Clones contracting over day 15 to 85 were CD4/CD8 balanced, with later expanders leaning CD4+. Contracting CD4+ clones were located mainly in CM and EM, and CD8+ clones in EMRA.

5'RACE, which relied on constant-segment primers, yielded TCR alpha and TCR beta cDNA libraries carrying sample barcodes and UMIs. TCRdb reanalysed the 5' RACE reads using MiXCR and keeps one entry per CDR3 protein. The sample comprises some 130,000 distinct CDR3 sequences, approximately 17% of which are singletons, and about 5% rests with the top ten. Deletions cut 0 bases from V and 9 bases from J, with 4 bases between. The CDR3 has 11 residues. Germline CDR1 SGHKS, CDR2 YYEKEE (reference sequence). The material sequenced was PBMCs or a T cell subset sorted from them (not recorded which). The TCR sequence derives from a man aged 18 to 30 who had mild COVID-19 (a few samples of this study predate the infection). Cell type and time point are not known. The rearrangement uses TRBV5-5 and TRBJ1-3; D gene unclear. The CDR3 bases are TGTGCCAGCAGCTTGGGGAGCACCATATATTTT. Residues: CASSLGSTIYF. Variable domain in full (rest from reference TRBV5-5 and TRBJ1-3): DAGVTQSPTHLIKTRGQQVTLRCSPISGHKSVSWYQQVLGQGPQFIFQYYEKEERGRGNFPDRFSARQFPNYSSELNVNALLLGDSALYLCASSLGSTIYFGEGSWLTVV.